The 24 T cell receptor beta chains in this list originate from one sample, sequenced in a study of cytomegalovirus exposure and HLA in healthy donors. 13 Jbeta primers and 60 Vbeta primers were used for the PCR. Libraries were prepared by immunoSEQ multiplex PCR; TCRdb keeps only in-frame clonotypes and omits some of them. The sample carries around 120,000 clones, around two thirds recorded once. Sequenced sample: PBMCs. These receptors were obtained from a man in his forties or fifties in good health and CMV-seropositive.

This clone was seen once. The chain is built from TRBV7-6 and TRBJ2-1; D is uncertain. Per the germline V gene, CDR1 is SGHVS and CDR2 is FNYEAQ. The CDR3 spans 14 residues. Trimming removed 5 bases from V and 0 bases from J, with 8 bases in between. CDR3 in amino acids: CASSLASSYNEQFF. The CDR3 nucleotides are TGTGCCAGCAGCCTTGCGAGCTCCTACAATGAGCAGTTCTTC.

The V and J genes are TRBV6-5 and TRBJ2-7; 7 nucleotides align to TRBD1. This CDR3 has 15 amino acids. CDR1 and CDR2 (germline): MNHEY, SVGAGI. Germline trimming cut 2 bases from V and 1 base from J; bases unmatched to any gene: 5. The CDR3 DNA reads TGTGCCAGCAGTTACCGGGACAGCCCTTCCTACGAGCAGTACTTC. This translates into CASSYRDSPSYEQYF.

V is TRBV6-1 and J is TRBJ2-5, with D unresolved. Judging by the DNA end, TRBJ2-7 fits better; the J call may be wrong. Germline CDR1 is MNHNS and CDR2 is SASEGT. The CDR3 consists of 14 residues. For the CDR3, the DNA is TGTGCCAGCAGTGGCGAGGCCGACTCCTACGAGCAGTACTTC. Translation gives CASSGEADSYEQYF.

The chain couples TRBV9 to TRBJ1-1; D is unresolved. The CDR3 length is 15 residues. V was clipped by 4 bases and J by 1 base, with 14 bases between them. The germline V gene has CDR1 SGDLS and CDR2 YYNGEE. This CDR3 is CASSTSKGGNTEAFF. CDR3 nucleotide sequence: TGTGCCAGCAGCACCTCTAAGGGAGGGAACACTGAAGCTTTCTTT.

The chain carries TRBV21-1 and TRBJ1-3. TRBV21-1 is a pseudogene segment. The CDR3 has 15 residues. In DNA form, the CDR3 reads TGTGCCAGCAGCAAAGTAAGACTCTCTGGAAACACCATATATTTT. Translated: CASSKVRLSGNTIYF.

The genes are TRBV19 and TRBJ1-5; D possibly corresponds to TRBD1 (6 bases). The CDR3 sequence is 17 residues long. The germline gives CDR1 LNHDA, CDR2 SQIVND (reference sequence). V lost 1 base and J lost 2, with 15 bases in between. CDR3 sequence: CASSIGRGGSGNQPQHF. CDR3 sequence (DNA): TGTGCCAGTAGTATAGGAAGGGGGGGTTCCGGCAATCAGCCCCAGCATTTT.

V usage is TRBV6-1 and J usage is TRBJ2-2; 16 nucleotides match TRBD2. Trimming at V came to 4 bases and at J to 4 bases, leaving 6 bases not matched to a gene. The germline gives CDR1 MNHNS, CDR2 SASEGT. The CDR3 contains 18 residues. The CDR3: CASSGQGLAGGGTGELFF. The CDR3 nucleotides are TGTGCCAGCAGTGGACAGGGACTAGCGGGAGGGGGCACCGGGGAGCTGTTTTTT.

V is TRBV4-1 and J is TRBJ1-6; 7 nucleotides match TRBD1. Germline CDR1 is MGHRA and CDR2 is YSYEKL. The CDR3 consists of 15 residues. After removal of 4 bases from V and 6 bases from J, the junction contained 6 bases not matched to a gene. Written as DNA, the CDR3 is TGCGCCAGCAGCCCCGGGGGACAGTCTAATTCACCCCTCCACTTT. This gives the protein CASSPGGQSNSPLHF.

This rearrangement joins TRBV5-1 to TRBJ2-1; possibly TRBD2 for D (5 bases). CDR3 length equals 19 residues. Trimming stripped 3 bases from V and 0 bases from J, with 22 bases between. The germline V gene has CDR1 SGHRS and CDR2 YFSETQ. This chain's CDR3 is CASSSPALVALSSYNEQFF. Written as DNA, the CDR3 is TGCGCCAGCAGCTCCCCCGCCCTAGTAGCGTTAAGCTCCTACAATGAGCAGTTCTTC.

This clone was seen only a few times. The chain has TRBV5-1 and TRBJ2-1; 7 bases fit TRBD1. Germline trimming cut 3 bases from V and 9 bases from J; bases unmatched to any gene: 9. This CDR3 spans 14 amino acids. Looked up from germline, CDR1 is SGHRS and CDR2 is YFSETQ. The CDR3: CASSSVTGVGEQFF. The DNA of the CDR3 is TGCGCCAGCAGCTCGGTAACAGGGGTCGGTGAGCAGTTCTTC. Looking up the rest from reference TRBV5-1 and TRBJ2-1 gives the full variable domain: KAGVTQTPRYLIKTRGQQVTLSCSPISGHRSVSWYQQTPGQGLQFLFEYFSETQRNKGNFPGRFSGRQFSNSRSEMNVSTLELGDSALYLCASSSVTGVGEQFFGPGTRLTVL.

In this sample, this clone turned up a few times. V is TRBV5-4 and J is TRBJ2-3; a possible D gene is TRBD2 (6 bases). In germline, CDR1 is SGHNT, CDR2 YYREEE (reference sequence). With 0 bases removed from V and 2 bases from J, the gap between germline ends came to 10 bases. CDR3 length: 15 amino acids. The CDR3 is CASSLARGFTDTQYF. CDR3 in DNA: TGTGCCAGCAGCTTGGCCCGGGGGTTCACAGATACGCAGTATTTT.

The chain carries TRBV18 and TRBJ1-2, with D possibly TRBD1 on 6 matching bases. Germline V CDR1 and CDR2: KGHSH, LQKENI. This CDR3 has 16 amino acids. Trimming left V 0 bases short and J 2 bases short, with 13 bases between. The CDR3 DNA sequence: TGTGCCAGCTCACCACCGAGGGGGGGGATAAACTATGGCTACACCTTC. Amino acids: CASSPPRGGINYGYTF. The whole variable domain, remainder taken from reference TRBV18 and TRBJ1-2, is NAGVMQNPRHLVRRRGQEARLRCSPMKGHSHVYWYRQLPEEGLKFMVYLQKENIIDESGMPKERFSAEFPKEGPSILRIQQVVRGDSAAYFCASSPPRGGINYGYTFGSGTRLTVV.

The genes are TRBV25-1 and TRBJ2-7; the match to TRBD1 covers 8 bases. The CDR3 runs to 14 residues. Germline CDR1 is MGHDK and CDR2 is SYGVNS. J gave up 1 base and V 8 bases, and 7 bases lay outside the gene matches. CDR3 sequence (DNA): TGTGCCAGCTCGTCGGACAGGGAGTCCTACGAGCAGTACTTC. The encoded protein is CASSSDRESYEQYF.

The rearrangement links TRBV4-2 to TRBJ2-1, with 8 nucleotides matching TRBD2. The CDR3 is made up of 17 amino acids. Trimming took 0 bases from V and 7 from J; bases not matched to a gene: 11. Germline-derived CDR1 and CDR2 are LGHNA and YNFKEQ. CDR3 in amino acids: CASSQDPQREGRNEQFF. The CDR3 coding sequence is TGTGCCAGCAGCCAAGATCCTCAACGGGAGGGCCGGAATGAGCAGTTCTTC.

This rearrangement joins TRBV28 to TRBJ2-2; 11 bases map to TRBD2. Germline-derived CDR1 and CDR2 are MDHEN and SYDVKM. V gave up 7 bases and J gave up 3 bases; unmatched junction bases: 4. The CDR3 length is 15 residues. The CDR3 loop reads CASIAGGLHTGELFF. In DNA, the CDR3 is TGTGCCAGCATAGCGGGGGGGCTTCACACCGGGGAGCTGTTTTTT.

The rearrangement links TRBV2 to TRBJ2-5; 8 bases fit TRBD2. This CDR3 is built from 14 residues. CDR1 and CDR2 from the germline V gene are SNHLY and FYNNEI. V shed 3 bases and J 5 bases; nucleotides not matched to a gene: 5. The CDR3 sequence is CASSDSGGRETQYF. Written as DNA, the CDR3 is TGTGCCAGCAGTGACAGCGGGGGTCGGGAGACCCAGTACTTC.

V and J are TRBV5-1 and TRBJ2-1; 10 bases match TRBD2. From germline, CDR1 is SGHRS and CDR2 YFSETQ. Trimming removed 4 bases from V and 0 bases from J; junction bases left unmatched: 1. There are 15 residues in the CDR3. The CDR3, as DNA: TGCGCCAGCAGCCGGACTAGCGGCTCCTACAATGAGCAGTTCTTC. It translates to CASSRTSGSYNEQFF.

This clone was seen just once. J is TRBJ2-1 and V is TRBV7-9; tentative D call: TRBD2 (6 bases). Trimming took 2 bases from V and 8 from J, leaving 19 bases between them. Germline CDR1 is SEHNR and CDR2 is FQNEAQ (reference sequence). This CDR3 is built from 16 residues. This CDR3 is CASSLIGGTSYDEQFF. The CDR3 nucleotides are TGTGCCAGCAGCTTAATTGGGGGGACCAGTTACGATGAGCAGTTCTTC.

The chain links TRBV19 to TRBJ1-3; D is ambiguous. Germline CDR1 and CDR2: LNHDA and SQIVND (reference sequence). The CDR3 is made up of 11 amino acids. V lost 6 bases and J lost 6, with 6 bases in between. The CDR3: CASRRINTIYF. CDR3 DNA sequence: TGTGCCAGTAGGAGGATAAACACCATATATTTT.

In its sample, this clone was seen a few times. V usage is TRBV4-1 and J usage is TRBJ1-1; D not resolved. The V gene's germline CDR1 is MGHRA and CDR2 YSYEKL. The CDR3 spans 13 residues. V lost 2 bases to trimming and J lost 4 bases, with 8 bases between them. DNA of the CDR3: TGCGCCAGCAGCCAATTCGGAGGCACTGAAGCTTTCTTT. Its translation is CASSQFGGTEAFF.

The CDR3 bases are TGTGCCAGCAGGGCGGGGATGACCAGCACAGATACGCAGTATTTT. Translated: CASRAGMTSTDTQYF. This chain connects TRBV6-5 to TRBJ2-3; tentative D call: TRBD2 (6 bases). This CDR3 has 15 residues. V shed 6 bases and J shed 0 bases, with 13 bases lying between them. The germline V gene has CDR1 MNHEY and CDR2 SVGAGI.

This sequence joins TRBV9 and TRBJ2-7; 7 nucleotides align to TRBD1. The CDR3 contains 17 residues. The trim removed 4 bases at V and 0 bases at J, leaving 13 bases unmatched. Germline CDR1 and CDR2: SGDLS and YYNGEE. CDR3 sequence (DNA): TGTGCCAGCAGCCCCCGAACGGGACAGCCTTTCTCCTACGAGCAGTACTTC. Its protein product is CASSPRTGQPFSYEQYF. The full variable domain, with the rest looked up from reference TRBV9 and TRBJ2-7, is DSGVTQTPKHLITATGQRVTLRCSPRSGDLSVYWYQQSLDQGLQFLIQYYNGEERAKGNILERFSAQQFPDLHSELNLSSLELGDSALYFCASSPRTGQPFSYEQYFGPGTRLTVT.

The genes are TRBV27 and TRBJ2-7; 7 bases align to TRBD1. J lost 2 bases, V lost 1 base, and 8 bases had no gene match. The CDR3 has 16 residues. Germline V gene sequence: CDR1 MNHEY, CDR2 SMNVEV (reference sequence). DNA of the CDR3: TGTGCCAGCAGTTTATATGCCAGGGGGTTCACCTACGAGCAGTACTTC. Protein: CASSLYARGFTYEQYF.

The chain joins TRBV6-1 to TRBJ1-1; tentatively, D is TRBD1 (6 bases). Deletions cut 4 bases from V and 5 bases from J, with 14 bases between. Looked up from germline, CDR1 is MNHNS and CDR2 is SASEGT. The CDR3 contains 14 residues. CDR3 bases: TGTGCCAGCAGTGCGGGCAACCAGGGGACTGAAGCTTTCTTT. The encoded protein is CASSAGNQGTEAFF.